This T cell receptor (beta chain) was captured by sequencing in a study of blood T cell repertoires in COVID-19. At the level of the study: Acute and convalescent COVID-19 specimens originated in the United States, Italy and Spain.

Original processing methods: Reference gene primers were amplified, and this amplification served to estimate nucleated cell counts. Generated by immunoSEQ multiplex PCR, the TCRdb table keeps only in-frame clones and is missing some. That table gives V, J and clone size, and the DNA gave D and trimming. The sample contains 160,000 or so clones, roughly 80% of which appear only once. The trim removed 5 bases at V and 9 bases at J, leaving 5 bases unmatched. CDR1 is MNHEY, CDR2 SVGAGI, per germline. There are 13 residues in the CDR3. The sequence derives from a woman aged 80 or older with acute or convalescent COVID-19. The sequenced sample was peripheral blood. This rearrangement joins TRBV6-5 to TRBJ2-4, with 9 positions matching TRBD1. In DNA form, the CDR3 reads TGTGCCAGCAGTAGGACAGGGGAGGGCATTCAGTACTTC. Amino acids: CASSRTGEGIQYF.